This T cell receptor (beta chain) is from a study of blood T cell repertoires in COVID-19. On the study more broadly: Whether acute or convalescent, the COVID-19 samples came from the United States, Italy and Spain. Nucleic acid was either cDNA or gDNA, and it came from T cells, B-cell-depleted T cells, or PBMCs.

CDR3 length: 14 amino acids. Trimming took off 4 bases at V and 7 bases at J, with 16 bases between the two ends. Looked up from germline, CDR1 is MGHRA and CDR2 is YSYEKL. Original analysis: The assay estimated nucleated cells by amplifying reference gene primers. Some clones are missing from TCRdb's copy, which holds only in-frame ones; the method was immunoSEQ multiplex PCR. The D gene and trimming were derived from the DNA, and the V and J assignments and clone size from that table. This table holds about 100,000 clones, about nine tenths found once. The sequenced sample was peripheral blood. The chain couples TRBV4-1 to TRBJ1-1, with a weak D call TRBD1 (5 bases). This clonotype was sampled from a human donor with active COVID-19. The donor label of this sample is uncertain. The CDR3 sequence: CASSPTQGSLEAFF. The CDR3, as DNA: TGCGCCAGCAGCCCCACCCAGGGTAGCCTTGAAGCTTTCTTT.